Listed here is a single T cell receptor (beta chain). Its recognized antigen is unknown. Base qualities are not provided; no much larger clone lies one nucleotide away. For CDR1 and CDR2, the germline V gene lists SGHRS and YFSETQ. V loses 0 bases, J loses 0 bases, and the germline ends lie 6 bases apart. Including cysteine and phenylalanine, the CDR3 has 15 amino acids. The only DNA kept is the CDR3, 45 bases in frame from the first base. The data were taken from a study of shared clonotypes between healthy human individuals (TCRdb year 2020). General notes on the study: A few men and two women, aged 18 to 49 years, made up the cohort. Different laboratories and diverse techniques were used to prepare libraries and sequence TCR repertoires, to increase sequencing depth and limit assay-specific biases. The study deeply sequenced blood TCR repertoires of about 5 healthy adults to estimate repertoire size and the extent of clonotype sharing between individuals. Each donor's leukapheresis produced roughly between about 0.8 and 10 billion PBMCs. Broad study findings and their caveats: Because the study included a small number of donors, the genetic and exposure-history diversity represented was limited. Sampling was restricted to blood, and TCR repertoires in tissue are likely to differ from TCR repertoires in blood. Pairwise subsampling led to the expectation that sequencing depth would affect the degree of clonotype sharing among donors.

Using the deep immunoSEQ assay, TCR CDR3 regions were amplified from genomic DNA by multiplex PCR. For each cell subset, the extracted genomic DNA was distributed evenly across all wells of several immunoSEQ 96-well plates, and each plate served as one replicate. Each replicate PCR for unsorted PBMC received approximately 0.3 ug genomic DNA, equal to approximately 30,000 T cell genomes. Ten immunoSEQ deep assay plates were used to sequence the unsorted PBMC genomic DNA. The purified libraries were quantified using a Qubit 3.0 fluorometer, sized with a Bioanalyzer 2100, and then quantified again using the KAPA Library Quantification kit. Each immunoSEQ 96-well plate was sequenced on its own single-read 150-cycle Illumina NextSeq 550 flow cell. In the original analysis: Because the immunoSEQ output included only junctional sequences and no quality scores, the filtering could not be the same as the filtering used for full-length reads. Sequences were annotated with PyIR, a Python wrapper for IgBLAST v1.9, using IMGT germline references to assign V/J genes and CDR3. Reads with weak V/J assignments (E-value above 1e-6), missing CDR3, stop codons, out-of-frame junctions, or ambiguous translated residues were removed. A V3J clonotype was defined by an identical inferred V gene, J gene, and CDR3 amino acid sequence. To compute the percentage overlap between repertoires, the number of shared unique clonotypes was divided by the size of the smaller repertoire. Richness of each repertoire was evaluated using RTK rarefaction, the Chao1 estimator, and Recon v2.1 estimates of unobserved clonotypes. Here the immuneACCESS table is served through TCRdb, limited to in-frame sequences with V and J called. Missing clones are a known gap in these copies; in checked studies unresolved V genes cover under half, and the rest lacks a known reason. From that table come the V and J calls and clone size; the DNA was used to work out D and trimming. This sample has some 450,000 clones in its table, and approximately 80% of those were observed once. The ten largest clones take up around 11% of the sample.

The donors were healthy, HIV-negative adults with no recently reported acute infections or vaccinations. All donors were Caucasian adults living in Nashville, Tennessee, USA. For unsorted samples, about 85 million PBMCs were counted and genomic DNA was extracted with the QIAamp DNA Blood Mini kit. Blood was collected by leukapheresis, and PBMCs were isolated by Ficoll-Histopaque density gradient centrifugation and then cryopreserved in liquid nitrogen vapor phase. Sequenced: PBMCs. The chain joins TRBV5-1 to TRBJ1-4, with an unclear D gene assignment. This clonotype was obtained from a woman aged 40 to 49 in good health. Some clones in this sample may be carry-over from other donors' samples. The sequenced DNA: TGCGCCAGCAGCTTGGTGGGGTCAACTAATGAAAAACTGTTTTTT. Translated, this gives CASSLVGSTNEKLFF.